This T cell receptor (beta chain) came from a study of T cell changes during pregnancy in multiple sclerosis. Data came from immunoSEQ multiplex PCR; TCRdb stores just in-frame clones and leaves some out. Among about 68,000 clones listed, about 91% were seen once. CDR1 and CDR2 (germline): MNHEY, SMNVEV (reference sequence). This CDR3 region has 14 residues. V lost 1 base, J lost 1 base, and 7 bases lay in between. Source: peripheral blood, taken in the second trimester of pregnancy. The sequence was collected from a female donor in good health, enrolled as a control in a pregnancy study. The chain has TRBV27 and TRBJ2-5, with D unresolved. In nucleotides, the CDR3 is TGTGCCAGCAGTTTATTCCCGTTCCAAGAGACCCAGTACTTC. Protein sequence: CASSLFPFQETQYF.